One and the same sample provided the 14 T cell receptor beta chains below, sequenced in a study of blood T cell repertoires in COVID-19. Only in-frame clones appear in the TCRdb table, and some are missing; sequencing was by immunoSEQ multiplex PCR. The sample yields approximately 330,000 clones, over 80% seen once. Source material: peripheral blood. Receptor source: a man in his thirties or forties with COVID-19, enrolled during active disease.

In DNA, the CDR3 is TGTGCCAGCTCACCAACTAGCCTCTCCTACAATGAGCAGTTCTTC. Protein product: CASSPTSLSYNEQFF. The chain has TRBV18 and TRBJ2-1, with D perhaps TRBD2 (6 bases). Germline CDR1 reads KGHSH; CDR2 reads LQKENI. CDR3 length equals 15 residues. The V end lost 2 bases, the J end lost 0 bases, and 8 bases lay between the germline ends.

The genes are TRBV7-9 and TRBJ1-2; D may be TRBD1 (5 bases). CDR3 length equals 16 residues. Trimming cost V 1 base and J 7 bases, with 19 bases left between them. In germline, CDR1 is SEHNR, CDR2 FQNEAQ (reference sequence). CDR3 region: CASSLVLTGGIGGYTF. The CDR3 DNA follows: TGTGCCAGCAGCTTAGTGTTGACGGGGGGGATTGGTGGCTACACCTTC.

The CDR3 bases are TGTGCCAGCTCACCACAGCTTCCCTACGAGCAGTACTTC. Translated, it gives CASSPQLPYEQYF. The genes are TRBV18 and TRBJ2-7; D not certain. Trimming stripped 1 base from V and 2 bases from J, with 6 bases between. The length of the CDR3 is 13 residues. The germline gives CDR1 KGHSH, CDR2 LQKENI.

This clone was counted a single time. V gene TRBV19 combines with J gene TRBJ2-7; tentatively, D is TRBD2 (6 bases). The V end was cut by 5 bases, the J end by 1 base, with 18 bases between. The CDR3 is 16 residues long. Germline V gene lookup returns CDR1 LNHDA and CDR2 SQIVND (reference sequence). The CDR3 DNA reads as TGTGCCAGTAGTTACGGTCCGGGGGTAGGGTCCTACGAGCAGTACTTC. Its protein is CASSYGPGVGSYEQYF.

The chain recombines TRBV20-1 with TRBJ2-1; 8 bases agree with TRBD2. Germline V gene data show CDR1 as DFQATT and CDR2 as SNEGSKA (reference sequence). The CDR3 sequence is 14 residues long. J lost 7 bases, V lost 3 bases, and 8 bases had no gene match. Here the CDR3 DNA reads TGCAGTGCTAGTCCGGGAGGGGTGGGAAATGAGCAGTTCTTC. Amino acids: CSASPGGVGNEQFF.

The CDR3: CASSGQGVNTEAFF. CDR3 nucleotide sequence: TGTGCCAGCAGCGGGCAGGGGGTGAACACTGAAGCTTTCTTT. The chain employs TRBV7-9 and TRBJ1-1; TRBD1 aligns across 7 bases. Germline CDR1 and CDR2: SEHNR and FQNEAQ (reference sequence). There are 14 residues in the CDR3. V trimming: 5 bases; J trimming: 0 bases; junction bases outside the gene matches: 3.

The DNA of the CDR3 is TGTGCCAGCTCCCCGACAGGGTACAGCAATCAGCCCCAGCATTTT. This codes for CASSPTGYSNQPQHF. The V and J genes are TRBV18 and TRBJ1-5; 7 bases agree with TRBD1. This CDR3 contains 15 residues. The J segment lost 1 base and the V segment lost 6 bases, leaving 6 bases of the junction unmatched. The germline V gene encodes CDR1 KGHSH and CDR2 LQKENI.

The chain uses TRBV27 and TRBJ2-2; TRBD1 aligns across 11 bases. The V gene's germline CDR1 is MNHEY and CDR2 SMNVEV (reference sequence). V was pared by 2 bases and J by 11 bases, with 13 bases of the junction left unmatched. The CDR3 is made up of 17 amino acids. CDR3 nucleotide sequence: TGTGCCAGCAGTTTAATGTGGGAGAGGACAGGGGGCATCGAGCTGTTTTTT. As protein: CASSLMWERTGGIELFF.

A note on this clone: The same CDR3 arises from other DNA sequences in this sample as well. The CDR3 region is CASSLSGSSYNEQFF. CDR3 DNA: TGTGCCAGCAGCCTAAGCGGGAGCTCCTACAATGAGCAGTTCTTC. This chain links TRBV3-1 (or the pseudogene TRBV3-2) with TRBJ2-1, with 8 bases that match TRBD2. The V and J ends lost 4 bases and 0 bases, in that order; junction bases with no gene match: 2. Per germline, CDR1 LGHDT and CDR2 YNNKEL (reference sequence). CDR3 length equals 15 residues.

The genes are TRBV19 and TRBJ1-6; 8 bases map to TRBD1. This CDR3 comprises 15 residues. Germline V gene sequence: CDR1 LNHDA, CDR2 SQIVND (reference sequence). The V segment lost 5 bases and the J segment 5 bases; nucleotides outside the gene matches: 5. Here the CDR3 reads CASSVDRADNSPLHF. DNA for the CDR3: TGTGCCAGTAGTGTGGACAGGGCAGATAATTCACCCCTCCACTTT.

This rearrangement joins TRBV6-5 to TRBJ1-5; D not resolved. The germline CDR1 and CDR2 sequences are MNHEY and SVGAGI. Trimming took off 8 bases at V and 2 bases at J, with 13 bases between the two ends. The CDR3 is 14 amino acids. CDR3 loop: CASSSVGGNQPQHF. CDR3 bases: TGTGCCAGCTCGTCTGTGGGAGGCAATCAGCCCCAGCATTTT.

This clone was seen a handful of times. The chain is built from TRBV27 and TRBJ1-1; D unclear. Trimming shortened V by 6 bases and J by 4 bases, and 15 bases separated the two germline ends. The CDR3 loop spans 14 amino acids. In germline, CDR1 is MNHEY, CDR2 SMNVEV (reference sequence). CDR3 nucleotides: TGTGCCAGCAGAAACGGAGGGTTACGCACTGAAGCTTTCTTT. Translated: CASRNGGLRTEAFF.

The rearrangement uses TRBV5-1 and TRBJ1-2; D call uncertain. The CDR3 length is 14 residues. Trimming stripped 5 bases from V and 6 bases from J, with 17 bases between. CDR1 and CDR2 from the germline V gene are SGHRS and YFSETQ. CDR3 coding DNA: TGCGCCAGCAGTCCCTTAGGTGGAGGACATGGCTACACCTTC. Translating it yields CASSPLGGGHGYTF. The variable domain in full, completed from reference TRBV5-1 and TRBJ1-2, reads KAGVTQTPRYLIKTRGQQVTLSCSPISGHRSVSWYQQTPGQGLQFLFEYFSETQRNKGNFPGRFSGRQFSNSRSEMNVSTLELGDSALYLCASSPLGGGHGYTFGSGTRLTVV.

The chain combines TRBV28 with TRBJ1-3; no clear D gene. CDR1 and CDR2 (germline): MDHEN, SYDVKM. V was clipped by 4 bases and J by 2 bases, with 9 bases between them. CDR3 size: 14 residues. CDR3 sequence reads: CASSSGVTGNTIYF. The DNA of the CDR3 is TGTGCCAGCAGTTCCGGGGTAACTGGAAACACCATATATTTT.